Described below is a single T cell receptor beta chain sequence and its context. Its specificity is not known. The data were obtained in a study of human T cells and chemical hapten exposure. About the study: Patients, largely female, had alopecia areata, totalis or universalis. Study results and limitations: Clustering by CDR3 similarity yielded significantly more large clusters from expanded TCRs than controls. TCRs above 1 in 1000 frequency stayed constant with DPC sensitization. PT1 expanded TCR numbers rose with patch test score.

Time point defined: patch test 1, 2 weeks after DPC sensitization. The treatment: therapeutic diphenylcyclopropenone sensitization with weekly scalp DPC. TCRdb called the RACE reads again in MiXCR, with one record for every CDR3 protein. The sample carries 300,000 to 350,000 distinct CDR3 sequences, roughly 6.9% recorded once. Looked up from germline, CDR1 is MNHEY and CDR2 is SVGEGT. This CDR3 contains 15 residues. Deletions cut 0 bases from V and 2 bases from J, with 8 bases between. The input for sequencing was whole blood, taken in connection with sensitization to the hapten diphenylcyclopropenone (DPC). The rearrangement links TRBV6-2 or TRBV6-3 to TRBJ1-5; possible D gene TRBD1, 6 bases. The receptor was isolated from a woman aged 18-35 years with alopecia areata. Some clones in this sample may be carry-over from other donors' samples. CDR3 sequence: CASSYSRGRNQPQHF. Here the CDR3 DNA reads TGTGCCAGCAGTTACTCCAGGGGTCGCAATCAGCCCCAGCATTTT.